This T cell receptor beta chain was found in a study of neoadjuvant anti-PD-1 for oral cavity cancer. Looking at the study overall: Most patients had three to four biweekly doses of 3 mg/kg nivolumab before resection.

Six replicates per PBMC sample, mostly from approximately 0.45 ug of genomic DNA. TCRdb's copy holds only in-frame clones and misses some; the assay was immunoSEQ multiplex PCR. Of roughly 15,000 clones in the sample, 60% to 80% were seen once. Regarding this clone: Its antigen remains unidentified.

The study, taken as a whole, reports: With three patients per group, TCR findings need larger cohorts. After neoadjuvant nivolumab, PBMC T cell clonality was significantly higher in non-responders than responders.

The time point: after neoadjuvant nivolumab, at surgical resection. The V gene end was trimmed by 3 bases and the J gene end by 3 bases; junction bases not matched to a gene: 1. CDR1 is SGDLS and CDR2 is YYNGEE in the germline V gene. The CDR3 runs to 14 residues. Sequenced here: PBMCs, sampled after nivolumab (anti-PD-1) treatment. The receptor comes from a person aged 40-85 years with oral cavity squamous cell carcinoma. This rearrangement joins TRBV9 to TRBJ1-2; 11 positions match TRBD1. The CDR3 DNA reads as TGTGCCAGCAGCGCGGGACAGGGGGACTATGGCTACACCTTC. This gives the protein CASSAGQGDYGYTF.